A single sample is the source of the 17 T cell receptor beta chains below, sequenced in a study of blood T cell repertoires in COVID-19. Sequenced by immunoSEQ multiplex PCR; TCRdb stores in-frame clones only, minus some. In the table there are 250,000 to 300,000 clones, under 90% of which are singletons. The sample consisted of PBMCs or T cells enriched from blood (not recorded which). The receptors shown here come from a young man who had recovered from COVID-19.

The chain joins TRBV19 to TRBJ2-5; TRBD1 aligns across 9 bases. This CDR3 is 12 amino acids long. J was trimmed by 5 bases and V by 9 bases; bases with no gene match: 4. Germline V CDR1 and CDR2: LNHDA, SQIVND (reference sequence). CDR3 DNA: TGTGCCAGGGGACAGGGATGGGAGACCCAGTACTTC. This encodes CARGQGWETQYF.

The CDR3 here is CASSPPADGGNGYTF. The CDR3 region has the DNA TGTGCCAGCAGCCCGCCCGCGGACGGGGGGAATGGCTACACCTTC. The chain has TRBV28 and TRBJ1-2; D is possibly TRBD1 (5 bases). V was pared by 6 bases and J by 6 bases, with 20 bases between. From germline, CDR1 is MDHEN and CDR2 SYDVKM. The CDR3 covers 15 residues.

The chain carries TRBV5-1 and TRBJ2-2, with 9 bases aligning to TRBD2. Germline V CDR1 and CDR2: SGHRS, YFSETQ. Losses at the gene ends were 7 bases for V and 4 bases for J; bases not matched to a gene: 11. CDR3 length: 16 amino acids. CDR3 nucleotide sequence: TGCGCCAGCTTCCCCCGGCTAGCGGGACCCACCGGGGAGCTGTTTTTT. It translates to CASFPRLAGPTGELFF. Variable domain in full (rest from reference TRBV5-1 and TRBJ2-2): KAGVTQTPRYLIKTRGQQVTLSCSPISGHRSVSWYQQTPGQGLQFLFEYFSETQRNKGNFPGRFSGRQFSNSRSEMNVSTLELGDSALYLCASFPRLAGPTGELFFGEGSRLTVL.

The V call is TRBV5-1, the J call TRBJ2-1, with TRBD2 matching over 8 bases. The CDR3 extends over 15 amino acids. V dropped 4 bases and J dropped 5; count of bases not matched to a gene: 8. Germline lookup yields CDR1 SGHRS and CDR2 YFSETQ. CDR3 sequence reads: CASSVFYGRDNEQFF. DNA of the CDR3: TGCGCCAGCAGCGTCTTTTACGGGAGGGACAATGAGCAGTTCTTC.

The V call is TRBV19, the J call TRBJ1-1; TRBD1 might be the D (5 bases). CDR1 is LNHDA and CDR2 is SQIVND in the germline V gene (reference sequence). The CDR3 totals 14 residues. Trimming pared 6 bases from V and 5 bases from J, leaving 16 bases between. CDR3 DNA sequence: TGTGCCAGTAGGGGGGGGACCAGGGCAACTGAAGCTTTCTTT. It yields the protein CASRGGTRATEAFF.

This chain uses TRBV27 with TRBJ2-7; 7 bases fit TRBD1. The CDR3 consists of 15 residues. Looked up from germline, CDR1 is MNHEY and CDR2 is SMNVEV (reference sequence). V gave up 6 bases and J gave up 0 bases; unmatched junction bases: 8. CDR3 DNA: TGTGCCAGCAGGCCTGGGACAGATCCCTCCTACGAGCAGTACTTC. It encodes CASRPGTDPSYEQYF.

In nucleotides, the CDR3 is TGCGCCAGCAGCCCCGTGGGGGCGAACACTGAAGCTTTCTTT. Encoded protein: CASSPVGANTEAFF. The chain recombines TRBV5-1 with TRBJ1-1, with a weak D call TRBD1 (6 bases). Trimming pared 4 bases from V and 1 base from J, leaving 11 bases between. Germline values: CDR1 SGHRS, CDR2 YFSETQ. There are 14 residues in the CDR3.

CDR3 DNA: TGTGCCTGGAGTGTGAGCGCGGATACGCAGTATTTT. Translation: CAWSVSADTQYF. The rearrangement links TRBV30 to TRBJ2-3, with D unresolved. Germline CDR1 is GTSNPN and CDR2 is SVGIG (reference sequence). V lost 0 bases and J 6 bases, leaving 7 bases between the germline ends. The CDR3 has 12 residues.

The rearrangement links TRBV5-1 to TRBJ1-1; no clear D gene. The germline gives CDR1 SGHRS, CDR2 YFSETQ. This CDR3 has 16 residues. The V gene lost 0 bases and the J gene lost 1 base, with 13 bases spanning the gap. The CDR3 spells CASSLELQVKNTEAFF. CDR3 DNA: TGCGCCAGCAGCTTGGAACTTCAGGTAAAGAACACTGAAGCTTTCTTT.

In its sample, this clone was seen a few times. V gene TRBV28 combines with J gene TRBJ1-1; D uncertain. V was clipped by 2 bases and J by 7 bases, with 11 bases between them. The CDR3 is 13 amino acids. Per the germline V gene, CDR1 is MDHEN and CDR2 is SYDVKM. CDR3 DNA: TGTGCCAGCAGTTTACTAGGAGTGAGTGAAGCTTTCTTT. Amino acid sequence: CASSLLGVSEAFF.

This clone was seen once. This chain joins TRBV3-1 (or the pseudogene TRBV3-2) and TRBJ2-1, with TRBD2 matching 12 bases. Germline-derived CDR1 and CDR2 are LGHDT and YNNKEL (reference sequence). Losses at the gene ends were 2 bases for V and 10 bases for J; bases not matched to a gene: 9. This CDR3 region has 16 residues. CDR3 bases: TGTGCCAGCAGCCAACCTAGACTAGCGGGAGCTACAGAGCAGTTCTTC. It translates to CASSQPRLAGATEQFF.

The chain links TRBV6-5 to TRBJ2-1; 11 bases agree with TRBD2. The ends lost 7 bases at V and 9 bases at J; junction bases unmatched: 5. The CDR3 is 13 amino acids. Per the germline V gene, CDR1 is MNHEY and CDR2 is SVGAGI. Here the CDR3 DNA reads TGTGCCAGCACGACTAGCGGGACGGCTGAGCAGTTCTTC. Its translation: CASTTSGTAEQFF.

V gene TRBV19 combines with J gene TRBJ1-3, with TRBD1 as a possible D gene (5 bases). CDR1 is LNHDA, CDR2 SQIVND, per germline (reference sequence). This CDR3 contains 14 residues. The germline V and J ends were trimmed by 3 bases and 9 bases, with 15 bases remaining between them. Here the CDR3 DNA reads TGTGCCAGTAGTATCGGGGGAAGCAGCCCCACCATATATTTT. It is translated as CASSIGGSSPTIYF. Together with reference TRBV19 and TRBJ1-3, the CDR3 gives the full variable domain: DGGITQSPKYLFRKEGQNVTLSCEQNLNHDAMYWYRQDPGQGLRLIYYSQIVNDFQKGDIAEGYSVSREKKESFPLTVTSAQKNPTAFYLCASSIGGSSPTIYFGEGSWLTVV.

The chain combines TRBV6-4 with TRBJ2-1; TRBD2 matches at 8 bases. The CDR3 spans 18 residues. Looked up from germline, CDR1 is MRHNA and CDR2 is SNTAGT. The ends lost 6 bases at V and 8 bases at J; junction bases unmatched: 21. The CDR3 DNA sequence: TGTGCCAGCAGGACGGGTCTAGCGGGTTCTCCCCCGAGGGATGAGCAGTTCTTC. It codes for CASRTGLAGSPPRDEQFF.

V and J are TRBV5-4 and TRBJ2-5, with 9 nucleotides matching TRBD1. V lost 4 bases, J lost 5 bases, and 18 bases stayed unmatched. Germline CDR1 is SGHNT and CDR2 is YYREEE (reference sequence). This CDR3 spans 18 amino acids. The CDR3 region is CASSHDPAAQGARETQYF. DNA for the CDR3: TGTGCCAGCAGCCACGATCCGGCCGCACAGGGGGCTCGGGAGACCCAGTACTTC.

The chain is built from TRBV6-5 and TRBJ2-1; perhaps TRBD2 as D (5 bases). Germline CDR1 MNHEY, CDR2 SVGAGI. CDR3 length: 11 residues. Trimming left V 6 bases short and J 5 bases short, with 5 bases between. CDR3 sequence: CASRGDNEQFF. CDR3 DNA sequence: TGTGCCAGCAGGGGAGACAATGAGCAGTTCTTC.

The J gene is TRBJ2-7, the V gene TRBV6-5; 10 nucleotides match TRBD2. The J segment lost 3 bases and the V segment lost 5 bases, leaving 7 bases of the junction unmatched. CDR3 length equals 15 residues. CDR1 and CDR2 (germline): MNHEY, SVGAGI. CDR3 DNA: TGTGCCAGCAGTAAAACGGGACTAGCGAGCTACGAGCAGTACTTC. Its translation: CASSKTGLASYEQYF.